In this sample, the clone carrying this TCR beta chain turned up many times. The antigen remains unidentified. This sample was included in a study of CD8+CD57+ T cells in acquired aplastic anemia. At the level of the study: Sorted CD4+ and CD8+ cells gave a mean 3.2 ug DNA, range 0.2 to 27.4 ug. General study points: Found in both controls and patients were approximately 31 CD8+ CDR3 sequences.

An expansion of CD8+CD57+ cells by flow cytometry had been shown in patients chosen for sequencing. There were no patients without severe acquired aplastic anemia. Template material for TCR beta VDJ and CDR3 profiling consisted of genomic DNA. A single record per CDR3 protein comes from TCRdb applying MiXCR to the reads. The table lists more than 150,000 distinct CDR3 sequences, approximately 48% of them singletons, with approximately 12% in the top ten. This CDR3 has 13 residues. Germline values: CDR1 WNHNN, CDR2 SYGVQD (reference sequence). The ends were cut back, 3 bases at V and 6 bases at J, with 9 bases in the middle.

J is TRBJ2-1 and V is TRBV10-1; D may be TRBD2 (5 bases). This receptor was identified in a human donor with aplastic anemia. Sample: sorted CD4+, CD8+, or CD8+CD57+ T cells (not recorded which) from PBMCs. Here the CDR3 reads CASSDSGTNEQFF. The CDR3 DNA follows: TGCGCCAGCAGTGATTCGGGAACCAATGAGCAGTTCTTC.